This note documents a single T cell receptor beta chain sequence. Its antigen is currently not known. Base quality data are lacking; no much larger clone is found one base away. High-throughput TCR beta sequencing profiled peripheral blood CD8+ and CD4+ T cells from healthy donors, Susac syndrome patients and multiple sclerosis patients. Healthy donors were included as age- and sex-matched controls. CD8+ TEMRA cells were enriched by FACS, while bulk CD8+ and CD4+ T cells were purified by magnetic negative isolation. Blood was collected in EDTA tubes and processed within 24 hours, with PBMCs isolated through density gradient centrifugation. PBMCs intended for TCR sequencing were cryopreserved in liquid nitrogen and thawed later in a water bath at 37 degrees C. A purity of at least 90% was achieved for sorted or isolated CD4+, CD8+ and CD8+ TEMRA cells. These data originate in a study of CD8 T cells in Susac syndrome (dated by TCRdb to between 2019 and 2020). Context from the whole study: Whether CD8+ T cell activation and differentiation in Susac syndrome was antigen driven was tested using repertoire sequencing.

The paper's findings and limits, for the study overall: The TCR sequencing and HLA analysis was acknowledged to have included a relatively small number of individuals.

RNA was extracted using the RNeasy kit, and roughly 0.45 to 1 ug of the RNA was reverse transcribed with random hexamers. The immunoSEQ multiplex PCR assay, covering 54 Vbeta and 13 Jbeta segments, was used to amplify TCR beta CDR3 regions. PCR amplification bias was corrected by using a synthetic template baseline for primer optimization and computational correction. Under the source paper's analysis protocol: Reads were annotated to V, D and J genes according to IMGT and were analyzed with immunoSEQ Analyzer, with only productive sequences retained. To calculate clonality, Shannon entropy was normalized by log2 of the number of productive unique sequences and then subtracted from one. For each patient and control, public and private clones were evaluated among the 100 most prevalent clones. Susac-specific clones were defined as absent from healthy and MS cohorts, some 1,000 published viral clones and other ImmuneACCESS disease sequences. In-frame beta chains were kept once TCRdb had trimmed the public reads at Q25 with fastp and called clones with MiXCR. Every CDR3 protein is listed once, alongside the most common genes and DNA of its rows. It is TCRdb's table, rather than the study itself, that gives the V and J calls and clone size. Within this sample are some 160,000 distinct CDR3 sequences, with under 95% of them counted one time only. Under 0.085% of the sample lies in the top ten.

Based on the germline V gene (reference sequence), the CDR1 and CDR2 sequences are DFQATT and SNEGSKA. The CDR3 runs 14 residues from the cysteine to the phenylalanine. CDR3 DNA only is kept here, 42 bases in frame from base 1. A distance of 10 bases separates the germline ends of V and J, which lose 2 bases and 0 bases respectively. The TCR comes from a human donor in good health. The V and J genes are TRBV20-1 and TRBJ1-1; a tentative D match to TRBD1 spans 5 bases. Material for sequencing was CD4+ T cells from PBMCs. CDR3 protein: CSARRQLMNTEAFF. The DNA reads as follows: TGCAGTGCTAGAAGACAGCTCATGAACACTGAAGCTTTCTTT.